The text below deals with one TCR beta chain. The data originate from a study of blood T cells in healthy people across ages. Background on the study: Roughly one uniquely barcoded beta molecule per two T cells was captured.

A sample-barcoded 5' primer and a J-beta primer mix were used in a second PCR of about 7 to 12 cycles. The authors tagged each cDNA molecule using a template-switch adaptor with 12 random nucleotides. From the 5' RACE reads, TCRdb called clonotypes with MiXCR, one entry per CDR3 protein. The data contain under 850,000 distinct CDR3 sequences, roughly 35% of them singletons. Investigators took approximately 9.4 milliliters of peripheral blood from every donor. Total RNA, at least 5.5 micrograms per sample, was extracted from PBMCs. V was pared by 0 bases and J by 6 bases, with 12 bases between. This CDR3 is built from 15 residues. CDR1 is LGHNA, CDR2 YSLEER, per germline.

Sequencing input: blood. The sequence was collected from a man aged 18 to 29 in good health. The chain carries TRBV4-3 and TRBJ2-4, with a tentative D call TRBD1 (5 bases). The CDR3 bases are TGCGCCAGCAGCCAAGATCAGGGCTGGGTAAACATTCAGTACTTC. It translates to CASSQDQGWVNIQYF.